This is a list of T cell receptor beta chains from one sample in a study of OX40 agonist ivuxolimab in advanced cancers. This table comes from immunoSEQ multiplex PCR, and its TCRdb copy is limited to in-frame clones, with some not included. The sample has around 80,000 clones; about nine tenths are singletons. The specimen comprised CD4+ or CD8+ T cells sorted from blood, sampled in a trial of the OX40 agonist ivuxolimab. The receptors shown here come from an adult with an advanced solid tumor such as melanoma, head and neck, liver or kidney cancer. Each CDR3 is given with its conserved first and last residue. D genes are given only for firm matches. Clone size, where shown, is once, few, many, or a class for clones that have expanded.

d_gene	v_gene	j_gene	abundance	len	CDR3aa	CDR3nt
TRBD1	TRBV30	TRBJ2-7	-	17	CAWSPWTGTGDPYEQYF	TGTGCCTGGAGCCCATGGACCGGGACAGGGGACCCCTACGAGCAGTACTTC
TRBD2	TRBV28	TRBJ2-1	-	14	CASSAGTRDNEQFF	TGTGCCAGCAGTGCCGGGACTAGAGACAATGAGCAGTTCTTC
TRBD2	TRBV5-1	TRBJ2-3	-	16	CASKTGLADRTDTQYF	TGCGCCAGCAAAACGGGACTAGCGGACCGCACAGATACGCAGTATTTT
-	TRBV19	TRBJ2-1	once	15	CASSSSPVERDEQFF	TGTGCCAGTAGTAGCTCTCCCGTCGAGCGAGATGAGCAGTTCTTC
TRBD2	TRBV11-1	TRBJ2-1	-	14	CASSPSGTYNEQFF	TGTGCCAGCAGCCCCAGCGGGACCTACAATGAGCAGTTCTTC
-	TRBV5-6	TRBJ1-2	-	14	CASSSPRVQSGYTF	TGTGCCAGCAGCTCCCCCAGGGTCCAGAGTGGCTACACCTTC
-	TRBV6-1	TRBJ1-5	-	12	CASTALNQPQHF	TGTGCCAGCACAGCCCTAAATCAGCCCCAGCATTTT
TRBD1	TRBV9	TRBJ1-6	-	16	CASSPRSGQGYSPLHF	TGTGCCAGCAGCCCCCGATCGGGACAGGGTTATTCACCCCTCCACTTT
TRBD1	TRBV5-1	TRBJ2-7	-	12	CASGTGAYEQYF	TGCGCCAGCGGGACAGGAGCCTACGAGCAGTACTTC
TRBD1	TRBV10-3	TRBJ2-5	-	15	CAISESGRTGETQYF	TGTGCCATCAGTGAGTCGGGCAGGACAGGGGAGACCCAGTACTTC
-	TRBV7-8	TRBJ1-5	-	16	CASSFRPYGALEPQHF	TGTGCCAGCAGCTTCCGACCGTACGGGGCCCTTGAGCCCCAGCATTTT
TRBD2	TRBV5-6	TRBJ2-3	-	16	CASSPLAGDVTDTQYF	TGTGCCAGCAGCCCTCTAGCGGGGGATGTAACAGATACGCAGTATTTT
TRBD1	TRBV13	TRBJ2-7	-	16	CASNLSRQGPRYEQYF	TGTGCCAGCAACTTATCGCGACAGGGACCCCGCTACGAGCAGTACTTC
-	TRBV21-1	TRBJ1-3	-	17	CASSNRWGRADGNTIYF	TGTGCCAGCAGCAATCGGTGGGGCAGGGCGGATGGAAACACCATATATTTT
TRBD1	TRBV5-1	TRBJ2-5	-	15	CASSPTGTGSKEQYF	TGCGCCAGCAGCCCGACCGGGACAGGGTCAAAGGAGCAGTACTTC
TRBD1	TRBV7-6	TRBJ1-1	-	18	CASSPTISRGGATFGAFF	TGTGCCAGCAGCCCCACAATTTCCAGGGGGGGGGCTACTTTTGGAGCTTTCTTT
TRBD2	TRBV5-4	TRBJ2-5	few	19	CASSLGWGGRTRNQETQYF	TGTGCCAGCAGCTTGGGTTGGGGCGGGAGGACGCGGAACCAAGAGACCCAGTACTTC
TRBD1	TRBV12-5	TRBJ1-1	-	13	CASGLGTGGEAFF	TGTGCTAGTGGTTTGGGAACAGGGGGGGAAGCTTTCTTT
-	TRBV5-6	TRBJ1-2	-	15	CASTKGTTALDGYTF	TGTGCCAGCACCAAAGGGACAACCGCGCTCGATGGCTACACCTTC
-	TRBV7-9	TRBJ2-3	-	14	CASSLDGQTDTQYF	TGTGCCAGCAGCTTAGATGGCCAGACAGATACGCAGTATTTT
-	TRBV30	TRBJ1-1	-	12	CAWGTGNTEAFF	TGTGCCTGGGGGACGGGGAACACTGAAGCTTTCTTT
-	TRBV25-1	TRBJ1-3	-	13	CASSNREVDTIYF	TGTGCCAGCAGTAACAGGGAGGTTGACACCATATATTTT
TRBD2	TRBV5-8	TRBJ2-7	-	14	CASVAGRPPYEQYF	TGTGCCAGCGTAGCGGGCCGCCCACCCTACGAGCAGTACTTC
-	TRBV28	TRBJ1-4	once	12	CASSFNPEKLFF	TGTGCCAGCAGTTTCAATCCCGAAAAACTGTTTTTT
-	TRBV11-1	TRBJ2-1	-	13	CASSLELTDEQFF	TGTGCCAGCAGCTTAGAGCTCACGGATGAGCAGTTCTTC
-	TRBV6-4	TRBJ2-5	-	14	CASSADSGQQTQYF	TGTGCCAGCAGTGCCGATAGCGGTCAGCAGACCCAGTACTTC
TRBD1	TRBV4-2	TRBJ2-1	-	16	CASSQGTRDRDNEQFF	TGTGCCAGCAGCCAAGGTACCCGGGACAGAGACAATGAGCAGTTCTTC
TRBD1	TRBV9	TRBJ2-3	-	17	CASSATRRDRGSDTQYF	TGTGCCAGCAGCGCCACGCGCCGGGACAGGGGTTCAGATACGCAGTATTTT
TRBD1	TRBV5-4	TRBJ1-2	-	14	CASSPGQGAYGYTF	TGTGCCAGCAGCCCGGGACAGGGGGCATATGGCTACACCTTC
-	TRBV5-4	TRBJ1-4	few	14	CASSLKQGGEKLFF	TGTGCCAGCAGCTTGAAACAGGGAGGAGAAAAACTGTTTTTT
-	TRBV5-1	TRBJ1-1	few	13	CASSRTAITEAFF	TGCGCCAGCAGCAGGACAGCAATCACTGAAGCTTTCTTT
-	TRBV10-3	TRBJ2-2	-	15	CAISESAGNTGELFF	TGTGCCATCAGTGAGTCGGCCGGTAACACCGGGGAGCTGTTTTTT
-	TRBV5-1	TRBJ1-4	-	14	CASRWSATNEKLFF	TGCGCCAGCAGATGGAGTGCAACTAATGAAAAACTGTTTTTT
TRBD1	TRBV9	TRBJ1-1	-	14	CASSVEQGGTEAFF	TGTGCCAGCAGCGTAGAACAGGGGGGCACTGAAGCTTTCTTT
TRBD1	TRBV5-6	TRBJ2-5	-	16	CASSLRPGQGAETQYF	TGTGCCAGCAGCCTCCGACCGGGACAGGGAGCCGAGACCCAGTACTTC
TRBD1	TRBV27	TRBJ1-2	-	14	CASSWDRGLVGYTF	TGTGCCAGCTCTTGGGACAGGGGGCTGGTCGGCTACACCTTC
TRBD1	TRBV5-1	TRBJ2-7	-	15	CASSLGDSPSYEQYF	TGCGCCAGCAGCTTGGGGGACAGCCCCTCCTACGAGCAGTACTTC
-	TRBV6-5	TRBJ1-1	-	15	CASSYFGGAGTEAFF	TGTGCCAGCAGTTACTTCGGAGGGGCTGGCACTGAAGCTTTCTTT
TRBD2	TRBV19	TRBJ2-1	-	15	CASTLGLAGRGEQFF	TGTGCCAGTACCCTAGGACTAGCGGGAAGAGGTGAGCAGTTCTTC
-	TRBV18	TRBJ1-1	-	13	CASSLKGESEAFF	TGTGCCAGCTCACTCAAGGGGGAGTCCGAAGCTTTCTTT
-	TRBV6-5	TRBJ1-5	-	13	CASRTGDNQPQHF	TGTGCCAGCAGAACAGGCGACAATCAGCCCCAGCATTTT
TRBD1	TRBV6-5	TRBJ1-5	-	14	CASSFGQGDQPQHF	TGTGCCAGCAGTTTTGGACAGGGTGATCAGCCCCAGCATTTT
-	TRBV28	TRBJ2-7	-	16	CASSSPAAGSSYEQYF	TGTGCCAGCAGTTCCCCTGCAGCGGGCAGCTCCTACGAGCAGTACTTC
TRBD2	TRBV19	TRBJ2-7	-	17	CASSIALGKREFYEQYF	TGTGCCAGTAGTATTGCCTTGGGGAAGCGGGAGTTCTACGAGCAGTACTTC
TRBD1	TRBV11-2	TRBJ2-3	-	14	CASRQTGGTDTQYF	TGTGCCAGCAGACAGACAGGGGGCACAGATACGCAGTATTTT
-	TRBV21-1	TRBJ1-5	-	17	CASSKNKGWSSNQPQHF	TGTGCCAGCAGTAAAAATAAGGGGTGGTCGAGCAATCAGCCCCAGCATTTT
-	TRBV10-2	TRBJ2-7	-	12	CASTDLSYEQYF	TGCGCCAGCACGGACCTTTCCTACGAGCAGTACTTC
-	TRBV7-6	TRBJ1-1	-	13	CASSHSENTEAFF	TGTGCCAGCAGCCACTCAGAAAACACTGAAGCTTTCTTT
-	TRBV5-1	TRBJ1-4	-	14	CASSLRGGPEKLFF	TGCGCCAGCAGCTTGCGGGGAGGCCCGGAAAAACTGTTTTTT
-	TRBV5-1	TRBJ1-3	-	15	CASSYGSHSGNTIYF	TGCGCCAGCAGCTACGGGTCGCACTCTGGAAACACCATATATTTT
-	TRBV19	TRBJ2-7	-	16	CASSMGYGLESYEQYF	TGTGCCAGTAGTATGGGCTACGGGCTGGAGTCCTACGAGCAGTACTTC
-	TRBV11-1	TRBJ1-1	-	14	CASSLGGKNTEAFF	TGTGCCAGCAGCTTAGGTGGAAAGAACACTGAAGCTTTCTTT
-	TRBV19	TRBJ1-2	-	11	CASSIAQGYTF	TGTGCCAGTAGTATAGCTCAAGGCTACACCTTC
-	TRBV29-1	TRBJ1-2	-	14	CSVEEGQGGYGYTF	TGCAGCGTTGAAGAGGGGCAGGGAGGCTATGGCTACACCTTC
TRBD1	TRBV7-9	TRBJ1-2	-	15	CASSLKQGVNYGYTF	TGTGCCAGCAGCTTGAAACAGGGGGTGAACTATGGCTACACCTTC
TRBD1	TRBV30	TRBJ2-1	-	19	CAWSKGQGVASGLYNEQFF	TGTGCCTGGAGTAAGGGACAGGGGGTCGCTAGCGGTTTATACAATGAGCAGTTCTTC
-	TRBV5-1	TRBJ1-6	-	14	CASREGDFNSPLHF	TGCGCCAGCAGGGAGGGGGACTTTAATTCACCCCTCCACTTT
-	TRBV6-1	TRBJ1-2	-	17	CASSEARDGRANYGYTF	TGTGCCAGCAGTGAAGCGAGGGATGGTAGGGCTAACTATGGCTACACCTTC
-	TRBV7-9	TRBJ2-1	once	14	CASSLGGLLDEQFF	TGTGCCAGCAGCTTAGGAGGCCTTTTGGATGAGCAGTTCTTC